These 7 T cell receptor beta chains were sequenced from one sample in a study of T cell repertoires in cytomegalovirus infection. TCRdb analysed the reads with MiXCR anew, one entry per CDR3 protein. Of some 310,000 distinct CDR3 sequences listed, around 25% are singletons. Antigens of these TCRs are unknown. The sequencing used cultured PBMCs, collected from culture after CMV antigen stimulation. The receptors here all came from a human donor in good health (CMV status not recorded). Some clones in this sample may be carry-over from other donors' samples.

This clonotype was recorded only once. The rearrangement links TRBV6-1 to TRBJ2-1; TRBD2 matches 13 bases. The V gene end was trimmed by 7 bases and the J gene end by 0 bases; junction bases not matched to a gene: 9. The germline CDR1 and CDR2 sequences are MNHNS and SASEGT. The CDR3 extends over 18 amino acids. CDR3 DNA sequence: TGTGCCAGCACCCTACTAGCGGGAGGGCCCAGCTCCTACAATGAGCAGTTCTTC. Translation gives CASTLLAGGPSSYNEQFF.

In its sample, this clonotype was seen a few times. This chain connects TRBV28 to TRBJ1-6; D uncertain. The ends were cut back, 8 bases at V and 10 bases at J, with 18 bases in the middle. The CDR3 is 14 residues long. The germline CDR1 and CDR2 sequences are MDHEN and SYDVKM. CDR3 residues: CASGRVGVESPLHF. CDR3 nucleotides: TGTGCCAGCGGAAGAGTAGGAGTGGAATCACCCCTCCACTTT.

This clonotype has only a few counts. The CDR3 region is CASSSNRGRNTEAFF. The CDR3, as DNA: TGTGCCAGCAGCTCTAACAGGGGGAGGAACACTGAAGCTTTCTTT. The chain couples TRBV11-2 to TRBJ1-1; 8 positions match TRBD1. Germline-derived CDR1 and CDR2 are SGHAT and FQNNGV. The CDR3 runs 15 residues. V lost 4 bases to trimming and J lost 1 base; unmatched junction nucleotides: 5.

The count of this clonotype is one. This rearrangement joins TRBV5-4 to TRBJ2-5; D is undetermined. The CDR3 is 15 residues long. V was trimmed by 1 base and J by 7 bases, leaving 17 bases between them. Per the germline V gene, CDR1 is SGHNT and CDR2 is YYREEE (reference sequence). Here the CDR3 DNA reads TGTGCCAGCAGCTTGTATCGTCCTGGAGCAGGGACCCAGTACTTC. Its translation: CASSLYRPGAGTQYF.

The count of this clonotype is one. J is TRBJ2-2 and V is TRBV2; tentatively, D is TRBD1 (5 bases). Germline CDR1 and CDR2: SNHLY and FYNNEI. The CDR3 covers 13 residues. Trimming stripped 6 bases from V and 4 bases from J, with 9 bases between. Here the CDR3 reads CASSARGTGELFF. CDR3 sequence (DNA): TGTGCCAGCAGCGCTAGGGGCACCGGGGAGCTGTTTTTT. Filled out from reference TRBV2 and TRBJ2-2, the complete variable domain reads EPEVTQTPSHQVTQMGQEVILRCVPISNHLYFYWYRQILGQKVEFLVSFYNNEISEKSEIFDDQFSVERPDGSNFTLKIRSTKLEDSAMYFCASSARGTGELFFGEGSRLTVL.

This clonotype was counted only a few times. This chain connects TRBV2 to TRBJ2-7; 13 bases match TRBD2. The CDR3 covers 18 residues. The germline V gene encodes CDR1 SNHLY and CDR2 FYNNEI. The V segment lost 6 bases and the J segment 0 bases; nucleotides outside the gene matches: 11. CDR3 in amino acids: CASSDKEGTSGVSYEQYF. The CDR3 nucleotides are TGTGCCAGCAGCGATAAAGAGGGGACTAGCGGGGTCTCCTACGAGCAGTACTTC.

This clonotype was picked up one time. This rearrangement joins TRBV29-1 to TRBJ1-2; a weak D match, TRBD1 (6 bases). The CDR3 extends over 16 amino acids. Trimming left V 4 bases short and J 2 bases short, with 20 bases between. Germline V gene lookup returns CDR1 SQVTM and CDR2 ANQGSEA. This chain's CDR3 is CSVVVLGQRGNYGYTF. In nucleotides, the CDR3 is TGCAGCGTTGTAGTTTTGGGACAAAGGGGGAACTATGGCTACACCTTC.